These 12 T cell receptor beta chains share one sample of origin, sequenced in a study of T cells in localized non-small cell lung cancer. TCRdb's copy holds only in-frame clones and misses some; the assay was immunoSEQ multiplex PCR. The sample carries roughly 76,000 clones, 60% to 85% recorded once. The sequencing used PBMCs, collected before any cancer treatment. These receptors all stem from a man aged 40 to 70 with stage II squamous cell lung carcinoma.

This chain joins TRBV29-1 and TRBJ2-7, with D uncertain. V gave up 4 bases and J gave up 0 bases, with 10 bases separating them. Looked up from germline, CDR1 is SQVTM and CDR2 is ANQGSEA. This CDR3 contains 13 residues. CDR3 amino acids: CSVVPALSYEQYF. Here the CDR3 DNA reads TGCAGCGTTGTTCCAGCGCTCTCCTACGAGCAGTACTTC.

The rearrangement links TRBV30 to TRBJ1-2; possibly TRBD1 for D (5 bases). The CDR3 is made up of 11 amino acids. The germline CDR1 and CDR2 sequences are GTSNPN and SVGIG (reference sequence). V lost 4 bases, J lost 6 bases, and 9 bases lay in between. Here the CDR3 reads CAWTGGNGYTF. The CDR3 DNA is TGTGCCTGGACGGGGGGTAATGGCTACACCTTC.

The J gene is TRBJ1-1, the V gene TRBV18; unclear D gene. The germline V and J ends were trimmed by 2 bases and 1 base, with 11 bases remaining between them. The V gene's germline CDR1 is KGHSH and CDR2 LQKENI. This CDR3 contains 15 residues. CDR3 sequence reads: CASSPSTQWNTEAFF. CDR3 in DNA: TGTGCCAGCTCACCATCTACTCAGTGGAACACTGAAGCTTTCTTT. Full variable domain (rest looked up from reference TRBV18 and TRBJ1-1): NAGVMQNPRHLVRRRGQEARLRCSPMKGHSHVYWYRQLPEEGLKFMVYLQKENIIDESGMPKERFSAEFPKEGPSILRIQQVVRGDSAAYFCASSPSTQWNTEAFFGQGTRLTVV.

The V and J genes are TRBV19 and TRBJ2-7, with D perhaps matching TRBD1 (6 bases). The germline V and J ends were trimmed by 4 bases and 2 bases, with 12 bases remaining between them. Germline V CDR1 and CDR2: LNHDA, SQIVND (reference sequence). This CDR3 comprises 14 residues. CDR3: CASSTGTRTYEQYF. The CDR3 DNA reads TGTGCCAGTAGTACCGGGACAAGAACCTACGAGCAGTACTTC.

The CDR3 region has the DNA TGTGCCAGCAGTCCGGGACAGGCACACCAAGAGACCCAGTACTTC. It specifies CASSPGQAHQETQYF. The chain links TRBV7-9 to TRBJ2-5; 8 bases fit TRBD1. Germline loops: CDR1 SEHNR, CDR2 FQNEAQ (reference sequence). The V gene end was trimmed by 6 bases and the J gene end by 0 bases; junction bases not matched to a gene: 6. The CDR3 is 15 amino acids.

Concerning this clone itself: Other DNA variants within this sample encode the same CDR3. The V call is TRBV6-5, the J call TRBJ1-3; TRBD1 agrees at 9 bases. In germline, CDR1 is MNHEY, CDR2 SVGAGI. The trim removed 8 bases at V and 0 bases at J, leaving 5 bases unmatched. CDR3 length: 15 amino acids. CDR3 nucleotides: TGTGCCAGCCGTACAGGGGGCAACTCTGGAAACACCATATATTTT. The encoded protein is CASRTGGNSGNTIYF.

The gene calls are TRBV5-1 and TRBJ2-1, with 7 positions matching TRBD1. The CDR3 is 15 residues long. Unmatched junction bases numbered 6, after V lost 0 bases and J lost 6 bases. CDR1 is SGHRS and CDR2 is YFSETQ in the germline V gene. The DNA for the CDR3 is TGCGCCAGCAGCTTGGTTGTGACAGGGACCAATGAGCAGTTCTTC. This gives the protein CASSLVVTGTNEQFF.

This clone was recorded a few times. The rearrangement uses TRBV18 and TRBJ2-1; 7 positions agree with TRBD2. This CDR3 region has 16 residues. Germline CDR1 KGHSH, CDR2 LQKENI. Unmatched junction bases numbered 12, after V lost 3 bases and J lost 7 bases. CDR3 loop: CASSPSRRGIGNEQFF. The CDR3 DNA reads TGTGCCAGCTCACCTTCCCGGCGGGGGATTGGAAATGAGCAGTTCTTC. The full variable domain, with the rest looked up from reference TRBV18 and TRBJ2-1, is NAGVMQNPRHLVRRRGQEARLRCSPMKGHSHVYWYRQLPEEGLKFMVYLQKENIIDESGMPKERFSAEFPKEGPSILRIQQVVRGDSAAYFCASSPSRRGIGNEQFFGPGTRLTVL.

V is TRBV27 and J is TRBJ2-2; no definite D call. The V end lost 5 bases, the J end lost 6 bases, and 7 bases lay between the germline ends. The V gene's germline CDR1 is MNHEY and CDR2 SMNVEV (reference sequence). The CDR3 extends over 12 amino acids. The CDR3 here is CASSMFAGELFF. The CDR3 region has the DNA TGTGCCAGCAGTATGTTCGCCGGGGAGCTGTTTTTT.

This chain uses TRBV4-1 with TRBJ2-7; weak D call: TRBD1 (8 bases). The CDR3 consists of 15 residues. The germline V and J ends were trimmed by 4 bases and 3 bases, with 16 bases remaining between them. In germline, CDR1 is MGHRA, CDR2 YSYEKL. The CDR3 reads CASSLGGTGIYEQYF. In DNA form, the CDR3 reads TGCGCCAGCAGCCTGGGAGGGACAGGTATCTACGAGCAGTACTTC.

The chain uses TRBV7-9 and TRBJ1-6, with D hard to call. The CDR3 has 15 residues. The germline gives CDR1 SEHNR, CDR2 FQNEAQ (reference sequence). Trimming left V 1 base short and J 6 bases short, with 10 bases between. The CDR3 here is CASSLVALGNSPLHF. The CDR3 DNA reads TGTGCCAGCAGCTTAGTTGCACTGGGTAATTCACCCCTCCACTTT.

In DNA, the CDR3 is TGTGCCAGCAGGGAGGGCCAAAACTCCTACGAGCAGTACTTC. Translating it yields CASREGQNSYEQYF. The chain couples TRBV2 to TRBJ2-7; perhaps TRBD2 as D (6 bases). Per germline, CDR1 SNHLY and CDR2 FYNNEI. The germline V and J ends were trimmed by 6 bases and 0 bases, with 12 bases remaining between them. CDR3 length: 14 amino acids.